The subject of this entry is one T cell receptor beta chain. The sample originates from a study of OX40 agonist ivuxolimab in advanced cancers. Profiling relied on immunoSEQ multiplex PCR, and the TCRdb table lists in-frame clones only, not all of them. The sample includes about 43,000 clones, roughly 86% of them seen just once. V gave up 6 bases and J gave up 6 bases, with 17 bases separating them. The CDR3 contains 15 residues. Germline CDR1 reads MNHNS; CDR2 reads SASEGT. This chain uses TRBV6-1 with TRBJ2-2; tentative D call: TRBD2 (6 bases). The clonotype originates from an adult with an advanced solid tumor such as melanoma, head and neck, liver or kidney cancer. The input for sequencing was CD4+ or CD8+ T cells sorted from blood, taken in a trial of the OX40 agonist ivuxolimab. CDR3 sequence: CASRLTGETPGELFF. CDR3 bases: TGTGCCAGCAGACTAACGGGGGAGACCCCCGGGGAGCTGTTTTTT.